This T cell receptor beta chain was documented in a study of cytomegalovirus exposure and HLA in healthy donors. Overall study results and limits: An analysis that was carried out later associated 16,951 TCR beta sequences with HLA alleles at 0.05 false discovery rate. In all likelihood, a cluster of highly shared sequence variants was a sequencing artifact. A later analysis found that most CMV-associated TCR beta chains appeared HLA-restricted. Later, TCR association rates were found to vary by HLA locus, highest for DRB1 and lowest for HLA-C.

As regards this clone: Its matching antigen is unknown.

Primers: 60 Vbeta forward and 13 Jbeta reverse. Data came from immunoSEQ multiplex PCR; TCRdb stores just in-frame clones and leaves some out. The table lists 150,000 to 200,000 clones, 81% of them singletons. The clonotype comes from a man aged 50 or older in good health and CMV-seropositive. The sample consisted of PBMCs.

The CDR3 region has the DNA TGTGCCAGCAGTTACGGCAGGAACTACGAGCAGTACTTC. Residues: CASSYGRNYEQYF. The chain has TRBV27 and TRBJ2-7; D remains ambiguous. V lost 4 bases, J lost 3 bases, and 10 bases lay in between. In germline, CDR1 is MNHEY, CDR2 SMNVEV (reference sequence). This CDR3 contains 13 residues.